This TCR beta chain was captured in a study of blood T cell repertoires in COVID-19. Study-level background: Sites across the United States, Italy and Spain contributed samples from acute and convalescent COVID-19. Nucleic acid was either cDNA or gDNA, and it came from T cells, B-cell-depleted T cells, or PBMCs.

In the authors' methods: Reference gene primer amplification yielded estimated nucleated cell counts. Clones were sequenced by immunoSEQ multiplex PCR, and TCRdb holds only the in-frame ones, with some missing. V and J calls and clone size come straight from that table; D and trimming were deduced from the DNA. Of a few hundred thousand clones listed, 85% are singletons. CDR3 length equals 13 residues. V gave up 7 bases and J gave up 8 bases; unmatched junction bases: 6. Germline values: CDR1 MNHEY, CDR2 SVGAGI. Sequencing was carried out using peripheral blood. The rearrangement joins TRBV6-5 to TRBJ1-4; 8 bases are shared with TRBD1. The receptor comes from a woman aged 18-29 years with acute or convalescent COVID-19. CDR3 DNA sequence: TGTGCCAGCACGGGACAGGAGCACGAAAAACTGTTTTTT. Residues: CASTGQEHEKLFF.